What follows describes a single TCR beta chain. Its antigen is still unknown. Base qualities are not provided; no much larger clone lies one nucleotide away. The data are from a study of cytomegalovirus exposure and HLA in healthy donors (dated by TCRdb to about 2017). Concerning the study at large: According to a later analysis, the 120 or so validation repertoires were produced on the same platform as the 666 repertoires of the first cohort. The study combined high-throughput TCR immunosequencing, statistical association of individual TCRs with disease status, and machine learning to predict cytomegalovirus infection status. Along with the approximately 600-subject first cohort, a separate validation cohort of more than 90 different subjects was used. The study aimed to test whether signatures of past pathogen exposure could be identified by cataloging public T cell receptors. The research as a whole found: The study gave a list of around 170 TCR beta chains associated with cytomegalovirus. In both the original and validation cohorts, the classifier was reported to diagnose cytomegalovirus status with high specificity and sensitivity. All 110 or so repertoires were used to score co-occurrence in the validation cohort in a later analysis, because that analysis had no HLA typing for the cohort. Most TCR sequences were observed very rarely across donors, whereas some public TCRs were present in many individuals. A few of the identified cytomegalovirus-associated TCR beta chains were confirmed in vitro to be specific for cytomegalovirus antigens. It was suggested by the authors that the approach could potentially be generalized to other disease states and immunological phenotypes. A later analysis found that TCRs clustered in the first cohort also tended to co-occur in the roughly 120 validation repertoires, with more than 90% of cluster scores above 0.

The receptor library was made with the immunoSEQ multiplex PCR assay. In the authors' own workflow: A statistical classification framework was built to diagnose cytomegalovirus status from the catalog of TCR beta chain sequences. TCRdb's version of the immuneACCESS table is confined to in-frame rearrangements and falls short of the full clone set. An unresolved V gene accounts for under half of the shortfall where checked; the remainder is of unknown origin. The D gene and trimming were derived from the DNA, and the V and J assignments and clone size from that table. In all, the sample holds about 360,000 clones, and 86% of those were seen once. Approximately 0.8% of the sample belongs to the ten largest clones. CDR1 and CDR2 are drawn from the germline V gene (reference sequence): LNHNV, YYDKDF. Its CDR3 holds 19 amino acids, cysteine through phenylalanine. The entry retains the CDR3 DNA only, 57 bases that are in frame from base 1. Cut back by 0 bases and 0 bases, the V and J ends lie 17 bases apart.

The donors belonged to the validation cohort of 90 to 150 subjects, which was separate from the 666-subject first cohort. The sample taken for sequencing was PBMCs. The rearranged segments are TRBV15 and TRBJ2-2; the D gene is perhaps TRBD1, on 6 matching bases. The sequence was collected from a woman aged 18-29 years in good health and CMV-seronegative. The nucleotide sequence is TGTGCCACCAGCAGAGATAAGTTCTACAGGGATTCGAACACCGGGGAGCTGTTTTTT. The encoded protein is CATSRDKFYRDSNTGELFF.